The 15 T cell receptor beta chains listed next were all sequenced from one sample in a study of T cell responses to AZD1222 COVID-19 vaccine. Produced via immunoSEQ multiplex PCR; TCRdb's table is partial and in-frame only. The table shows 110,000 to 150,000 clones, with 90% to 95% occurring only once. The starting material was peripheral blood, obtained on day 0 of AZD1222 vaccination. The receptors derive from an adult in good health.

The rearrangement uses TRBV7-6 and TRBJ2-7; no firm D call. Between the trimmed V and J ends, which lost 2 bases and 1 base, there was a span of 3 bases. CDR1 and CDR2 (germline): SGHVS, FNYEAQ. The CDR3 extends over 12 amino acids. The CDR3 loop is CASSLTSYEQYF. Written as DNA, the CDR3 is TGTGCCAGCAGCTTAACATCCTACGAGCAGTACTTC.

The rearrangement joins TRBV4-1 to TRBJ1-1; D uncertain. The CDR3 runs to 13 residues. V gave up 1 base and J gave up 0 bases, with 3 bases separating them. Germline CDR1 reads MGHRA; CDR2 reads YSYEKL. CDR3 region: CASSQVLNTEAFF. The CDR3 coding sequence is TGCGCCAGCAGCCAAGTGTTGAACACTGAAGCTTTCTTT.

The CDR3 spells CASSLEMNTEAFF. The CDR3 DNA reads TGCGCCAGCAGCTTAGAAATGAACACTGAAGCTTTCTTT. The gene calls are TRBV5-1 and TRBJ1-1; no firm D call. CDR1 is SGHRS and CDR2 is YFSETQ in the germline V gene. The ends were cut back, 2 bases at V and 0 bases at J, with 5 bases in the middle. There are 13 residues in the CDR3.

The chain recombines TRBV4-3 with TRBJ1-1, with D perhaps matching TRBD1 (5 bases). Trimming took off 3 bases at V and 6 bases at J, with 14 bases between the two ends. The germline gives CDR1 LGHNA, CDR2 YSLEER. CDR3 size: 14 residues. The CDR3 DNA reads TGCGCCAGCAGCCACGAGCTCGGGACCCCTGAAGCTTTCTTT. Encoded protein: CASSHELGTPEAFF.

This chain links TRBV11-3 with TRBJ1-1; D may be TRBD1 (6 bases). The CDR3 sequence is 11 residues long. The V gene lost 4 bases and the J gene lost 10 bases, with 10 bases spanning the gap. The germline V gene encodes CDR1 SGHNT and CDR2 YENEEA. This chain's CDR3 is CASSYRDRAFF. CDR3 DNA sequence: TGTGCCAGCAGCTACAGGGATAGAGCTTTCTTT.

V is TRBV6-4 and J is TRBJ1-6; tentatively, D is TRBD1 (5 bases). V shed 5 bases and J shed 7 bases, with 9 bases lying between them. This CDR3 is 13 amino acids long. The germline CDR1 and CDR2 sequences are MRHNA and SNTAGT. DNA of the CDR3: TGTGCCAGCAGTCCCGGGGGAAATTCACCCCTCCACTTT. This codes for CASSPGGNSPLHF.

Here the CDR3 reads CASIRGIDVTEAFF. The CDR3 DNA reads as TGTGCCAGTATCCGGGGCATAGACGTAACTGAAGCTTTCTTT. J is TRBJ1-1 and V is TRBV19; the D gene is possibly TRBD1 (5 bases). CDR3 length: 14 residues. From germline, CDR1 is LNHDA and CDR2 SQIVND (reference sequence). With 7 bases removed from V and 5 bases from J, the gap between germline ends came to 17 bases. Supplemented by reference TRBV19 and TRBJ1-1, the full variable domain reads DGGITQSPKYLFRKEGQNVTLSCEQNLNHDAMYWYRQDPGQGLRLIYYSQIVNDFQKGDIAEGYSVSREKKESFPLTVTSAQKNPTAFYLCASIRGIDVTEAFFGQGTRLTVV.

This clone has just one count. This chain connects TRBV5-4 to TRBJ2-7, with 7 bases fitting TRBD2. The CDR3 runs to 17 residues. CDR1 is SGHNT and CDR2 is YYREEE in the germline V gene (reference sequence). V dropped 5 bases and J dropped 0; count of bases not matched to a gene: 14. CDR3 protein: CASSFGRQGLNSYEQYF. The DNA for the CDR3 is TGTGCCAGCAGTTTCGGGAGGCAGGGACTAAACTCCTACGAGCAGTACTTC.

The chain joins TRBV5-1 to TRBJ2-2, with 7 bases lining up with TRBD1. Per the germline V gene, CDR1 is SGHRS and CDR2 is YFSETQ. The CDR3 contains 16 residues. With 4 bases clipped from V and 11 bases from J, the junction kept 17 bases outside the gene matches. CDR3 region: CASSVIPGTEIGELFF. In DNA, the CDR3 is TGCGCCAGCAGCGTTATACCCGGGACAGAGATCGGAGAGCTGTTTTTT.

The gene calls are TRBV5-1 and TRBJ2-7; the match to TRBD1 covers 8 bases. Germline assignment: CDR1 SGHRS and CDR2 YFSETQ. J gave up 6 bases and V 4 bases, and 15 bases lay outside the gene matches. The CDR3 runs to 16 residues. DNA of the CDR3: TGCGCCAGCAGCCGGTTAAGGAAGACAGGGGTAGCCGAGCAGTACTTC. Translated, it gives CASSRLRKTGVAEQYF.

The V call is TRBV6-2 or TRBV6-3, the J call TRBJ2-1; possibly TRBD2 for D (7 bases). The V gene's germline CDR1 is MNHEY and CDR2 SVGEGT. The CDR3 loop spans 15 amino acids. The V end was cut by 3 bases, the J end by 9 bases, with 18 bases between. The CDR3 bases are TGTGCCAGCAGTTATTGGGGGGGCTTCGGCGGTGAGCAGTTCTTC. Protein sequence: CASSYWGGFGGEQFF.

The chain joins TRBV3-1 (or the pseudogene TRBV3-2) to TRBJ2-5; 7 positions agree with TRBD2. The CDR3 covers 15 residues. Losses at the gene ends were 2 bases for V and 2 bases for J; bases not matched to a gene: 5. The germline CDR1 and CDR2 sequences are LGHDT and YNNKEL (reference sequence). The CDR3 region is CASSQYLGGQETQYF. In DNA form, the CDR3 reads TGTGCCAGCAGCCAATACCTGGGGGGGCAAGAGACCCAGTACTTC.

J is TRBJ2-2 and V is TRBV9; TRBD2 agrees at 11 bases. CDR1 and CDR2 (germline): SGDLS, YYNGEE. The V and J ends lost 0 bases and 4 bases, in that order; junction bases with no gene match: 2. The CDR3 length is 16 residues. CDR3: CASSVVTSGGTGELFF. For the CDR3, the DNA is TGTGCCAGCAGCGTAGTAACTAGCGGGGGCACCGGGGAGCTGTTTTTT.

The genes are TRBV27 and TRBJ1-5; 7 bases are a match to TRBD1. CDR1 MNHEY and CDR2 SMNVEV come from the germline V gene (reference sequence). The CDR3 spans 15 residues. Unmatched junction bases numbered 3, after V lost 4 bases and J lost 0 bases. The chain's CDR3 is CASSWTGFSNQPQHF. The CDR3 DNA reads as TGTGCCAGCAGTTGGACAGGATTTAGCAATCAGCCCCAGCATTTT.

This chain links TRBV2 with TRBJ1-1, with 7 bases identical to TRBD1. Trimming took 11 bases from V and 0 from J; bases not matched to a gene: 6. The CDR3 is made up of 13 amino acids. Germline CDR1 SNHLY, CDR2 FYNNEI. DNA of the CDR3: TGTGCCGGGGGACAGAGTTTGAACACTGAAGCTTTCTTT. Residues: CAGGQSLNTEAFF. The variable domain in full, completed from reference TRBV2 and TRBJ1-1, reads EPEVTQTPSHQVTQMGQEVILRCVPISNHLYFYWYRQILGQKVEFLVSFYNNEISEKSEIFDDQFSVERPDGSNFTLKIRSTKLEDSAMYFCAGGQSLNTEAFFGQGTRLTVV.